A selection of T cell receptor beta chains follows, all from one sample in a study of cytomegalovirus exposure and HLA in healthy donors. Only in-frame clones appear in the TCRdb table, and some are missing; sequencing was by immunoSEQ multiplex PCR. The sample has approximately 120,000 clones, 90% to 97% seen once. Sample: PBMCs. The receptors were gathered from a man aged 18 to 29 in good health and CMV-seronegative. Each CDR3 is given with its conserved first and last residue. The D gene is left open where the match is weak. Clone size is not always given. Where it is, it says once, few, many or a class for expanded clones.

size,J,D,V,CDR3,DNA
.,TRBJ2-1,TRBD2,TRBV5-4,CASSPGLAGGLSGNEQFF,TGTGCCAGCAGCCCGGGACTAGCGGGAGGGCTGTCCGGCAATGAGCAGTTCTTC
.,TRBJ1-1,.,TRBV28,CASSFQPGVRGEAFF,TGTGCCAGCAGTTTCCAACCAGGGGTTCGCGGTGAAGCTTTCTTT
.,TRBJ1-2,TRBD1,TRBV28,CASTPTGGYGYTF,TGTGCCAGCACCCCGACAGGGGGGTATGGCTACACCTTC
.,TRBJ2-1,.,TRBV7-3,CASSHDSYNEQFF,TGTGCCAGCAGCCACGACTCGTACAATGAGCAGTTCTTC
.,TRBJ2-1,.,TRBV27,CASSTALPLNEQFF,TGTGCCAGCTCGACAGCGCTTCCCCTCAATGAGCAGTTCTTC
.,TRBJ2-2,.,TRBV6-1,CASSELTGELFF,TGTGCCAGCAGTGAGCTAACCGGGGAGCTGTTTTTT
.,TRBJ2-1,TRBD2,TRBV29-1,CSVKRDLTSYNEQFF,TGCAGCGTTAAGCGGGACCTAACCTCCTACAATGAGCAGTTCTTC
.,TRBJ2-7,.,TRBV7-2,CASSLSTGRVYEQYF,TGTGCCAGCAGCTTATCAACAGGGAGAGTCTACGAGCAGTACTTC
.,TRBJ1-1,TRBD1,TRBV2,CASSEVGAGGKDTEAFF,TGTGCCAGCAGTGAGGTGGGAGCAGGGGGTAAGGACACTGAAGCTTTCTTT
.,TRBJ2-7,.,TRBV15,CATRRAYEQYF,TGTGCCACCCGTCGCGCCTACGAGCAGTACTTC
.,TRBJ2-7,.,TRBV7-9,CASSLPEKRYEQYF,TGTGCCAGCAGCTTGCCAGAGAAGCGCTACGAGCAGTACTTC
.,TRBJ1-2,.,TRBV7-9,CASSQTEVNYGYTF,TGTGCCAGCAGCCAAACGGAGGTCAACTATGGCTACACCTTC
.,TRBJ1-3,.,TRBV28,CASTVTGGNTIYF,TGTGCCAGCACCGTTACAGGGGGAAACACCATATATTTT
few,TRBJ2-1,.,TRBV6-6,CASSYSTQRDNEQFF,TGTGCCAGCAGTTACTCGACCCAGCGTGACAATGAGCAGTTCTTC
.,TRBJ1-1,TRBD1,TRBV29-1,CSTSETGGSEAFF,TGCAGCACTTCCGAGACAGGGGGCTCTGAAGCTTTCTTT
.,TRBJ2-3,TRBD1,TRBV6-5,CASSPTTGWTDTQYF,TGTGCCAGCAGTCCCACGACAGGGTGGACAGATACGCAGTATTTT
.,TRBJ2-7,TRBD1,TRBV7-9,CASSLDRDRDPEQYF,TGTGCCAGCAGCTTGGATCGGGACAGGGATCCCGAGCAGTACTTC
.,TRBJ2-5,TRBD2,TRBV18,CASSRSSGAQETQYF,TGTGCCAGCTCACGGTCTAGCGGAGCCCAAGAGACCCAGTACTTC
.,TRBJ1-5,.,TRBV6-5,CASSSSVAGSNQPQHF,TGTGCCAGCAGTTCCTCGGTGGCGGGGAGCAATCAGCCCCAGCATTTT
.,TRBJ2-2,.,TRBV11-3,CASSLHAFSGELFF,TGTGCCAGCAGCCTCCATGCGTTCTCCGGGGAGCTGTTTTTT
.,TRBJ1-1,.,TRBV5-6,CASSLPGNTEAFF,TGTGCCAGCAGCTTGCCCGGTAACACTGAAGCTTTCTTT
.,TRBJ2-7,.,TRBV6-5,CASRTYNRPSYEQYF,TGTGCCAGCAGGACCTACAACAGGCCCTCCTACGAGCAGTACTTC
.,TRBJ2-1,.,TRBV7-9,CASSYGTGYSYNEQFF,TGTGCCAGCAGCTATGGTACGGGATATTCGTACAATGAGCAGTTCTTC
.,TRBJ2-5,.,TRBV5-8,CASSSYEGWETQYF,TGTGCCAGCAGCTCCTACGAGGGCTGGGAGACCCAGTACTTC
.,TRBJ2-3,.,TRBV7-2,CASSLPPDTQYF,TGTGCCAGCAGCCTACCCCCAGATACGCAGTATTTT
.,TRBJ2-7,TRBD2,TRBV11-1,CASSPTAGGPHEQYF,TGTGCCAGCAGCCCGACAGCGGGAGGGCCCCACGAGCAGTACTTC
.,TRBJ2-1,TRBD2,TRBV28,CASSRGTSGRSSYEQFF,TGTGCCAGCAGTCGCGGGACTAGCGGGAGATCGAGTTATGAGCAGTTCTTC
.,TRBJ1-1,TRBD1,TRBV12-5,CASGLGTATEAFF,TGTGCTAGTGGTTTAGGGACAGCCACTGAAGCTTTCTTT
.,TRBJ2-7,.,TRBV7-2,CASSLGPDSSYEQYF,TGTGCCAGCAGCTTAGGTCCGGACAGCTCCTACGAGCAGTACTTC
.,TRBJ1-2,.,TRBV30,CAWSLTPGQRNGYTF,TGTGCCTGGAGTTTAACCCCAGGACAGCGGAATGGCTACACCTTC